This T cell receptor (beta chain) was identified during a study of CD8 T cells in ankylosing spondylitis. Study outcomes and limitations: Characteristic of ankylosing spondylitis blood, it appeared, was a TCR beta motif comprising eight highly homologous variants.

TCRdb re-called the 5' RACE reads through MiXCR, storing one row per CDR3 protein. The profile shows over 600,000 distinct CDR3 sequences, under 20% of them singletons. V trimming: 4 bases; J trimming: 6 bases; junction bases outside the gene matches: 14. Germline assignment: CDR1 MGHRA and CDR2 YSYEKL. The CDR3 totals 16 residues. This clonotype was recorded a few times. Its specificity is unknown. The sample was blood, either unsorted or a sorted T cell fraction (not recorded which). The origin of this receptor is a male donor with ankylosing spondylitis. The rearrangement joins TRBV4-1 to TRBJ1-1; TRBD1 matches at 7 bases. In DNA, the CDR3 is TGCGCCAGCAGCCGCAGCCCGGGACAGAGGGTAGCTGAAGCTTTCTTT. Translation gives CASSRSPGQRVAEAFF.